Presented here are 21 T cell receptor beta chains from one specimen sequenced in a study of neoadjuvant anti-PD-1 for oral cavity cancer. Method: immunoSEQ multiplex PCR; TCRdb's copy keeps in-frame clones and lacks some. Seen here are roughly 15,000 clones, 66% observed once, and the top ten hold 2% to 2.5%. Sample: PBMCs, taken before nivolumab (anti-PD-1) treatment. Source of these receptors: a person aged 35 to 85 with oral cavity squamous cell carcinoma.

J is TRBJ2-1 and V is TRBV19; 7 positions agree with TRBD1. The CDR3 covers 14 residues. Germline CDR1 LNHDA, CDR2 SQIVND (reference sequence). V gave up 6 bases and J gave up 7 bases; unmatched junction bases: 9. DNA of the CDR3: TGTGCCAGTAGGCCGTCAGGGGGTTATAATGAGCAGTTCTTC. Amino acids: CASRPSGGYNEQFF.

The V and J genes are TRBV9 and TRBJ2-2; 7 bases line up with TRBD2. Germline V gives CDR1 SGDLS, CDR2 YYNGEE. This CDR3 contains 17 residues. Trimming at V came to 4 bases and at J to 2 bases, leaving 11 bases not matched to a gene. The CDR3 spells CASSLHPAGVNTGELFF. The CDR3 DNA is TGTGCCAGCAGCCTACATCCGGCGGGAGTAAACACCGGGGAGCTGTTTTTT.

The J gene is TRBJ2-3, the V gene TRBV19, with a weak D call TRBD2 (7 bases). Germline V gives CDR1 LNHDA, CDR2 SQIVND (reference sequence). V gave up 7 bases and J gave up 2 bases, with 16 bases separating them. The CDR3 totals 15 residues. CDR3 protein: CASTQRGASTDTQYF. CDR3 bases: TGTGCCAGTACCCAACGGGGGGCTTCCACAGATACGCAGTATTTT.

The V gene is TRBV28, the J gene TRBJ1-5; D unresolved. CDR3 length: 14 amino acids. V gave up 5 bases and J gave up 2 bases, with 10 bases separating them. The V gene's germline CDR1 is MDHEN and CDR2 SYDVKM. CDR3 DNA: TGTGCCAGCAGTCTCATTAGGGGCAATCAGCCCCAGCATTTT. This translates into CASSLIRGNQPQHF.

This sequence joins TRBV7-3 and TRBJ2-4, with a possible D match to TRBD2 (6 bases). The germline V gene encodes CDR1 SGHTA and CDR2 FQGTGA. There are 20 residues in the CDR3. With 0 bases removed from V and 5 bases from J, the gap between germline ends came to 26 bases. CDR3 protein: CASSLTSGRGARWRENIQYF. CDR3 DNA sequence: TGTGCCAGCAGCTTAACTTCTGGTCGGGGCGCCCGGTGGAGGGAAAACATTCAGTACTTC.

The CDR3 loop is CASSQEGLRLETQYF. CDR3 coding DNA: TGCGCCAGCAGCCAAGAGGGACTCAGGCTAGAGACCCAGTACTTC. V is TRBV4-1 and J is TRBJ2-5, with a tentative D call TRBD2 (6 bases). Germline assignment: CDR1 MGHRA and CDR2 YSYEKL. Trimming removed 0 bases at V and 4 bases at J, with 12 bases between. This CDR3 contains 15 residues.

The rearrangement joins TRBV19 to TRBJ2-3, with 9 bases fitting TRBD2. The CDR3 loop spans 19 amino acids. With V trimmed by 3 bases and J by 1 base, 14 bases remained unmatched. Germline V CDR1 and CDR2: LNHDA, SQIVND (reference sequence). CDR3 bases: TGTGCCAGTAGTATTTCGCCGGGACTAGCCTTGGGGGGCACAGATACGCAGTATTTT. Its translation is CASSISPGLALGGTDTQYF.

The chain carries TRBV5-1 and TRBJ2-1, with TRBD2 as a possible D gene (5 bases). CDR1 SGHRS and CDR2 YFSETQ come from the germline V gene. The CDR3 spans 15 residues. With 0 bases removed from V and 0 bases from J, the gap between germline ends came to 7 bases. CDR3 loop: CASSLGGSSYNEQFF. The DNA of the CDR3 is TGCGCCAGCAGCTTGGGTGGGAGCTCCTACAATGAGCAGTTCTTC.

In DNA, the CDR3 is TGTGCCAGCAGTTTACCAGGGGTCGGCACTGAAGCTTTCTTT. It yields the protein CASSLPGVGTEAFF. The V and J genes are TRBV27 and TRBJ1-1; D possibly corresponds to TRBD1 (6 bases). This CDR3 has 14 amino acids. V gave up 2 bases and J gave up 4 bases, with 11 bases separating them. Germline V lookup: CDR1 MNHEY, CDR2 SMNVEV (reference sequence).

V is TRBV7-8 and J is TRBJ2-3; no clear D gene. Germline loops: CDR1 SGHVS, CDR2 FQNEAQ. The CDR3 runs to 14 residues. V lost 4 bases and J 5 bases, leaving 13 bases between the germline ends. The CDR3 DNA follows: TGTGCCAGCAGCTCCCTGGGCCTAGGAGATACGCAGTATTTT. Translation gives CASSSLGLGDTQYF.

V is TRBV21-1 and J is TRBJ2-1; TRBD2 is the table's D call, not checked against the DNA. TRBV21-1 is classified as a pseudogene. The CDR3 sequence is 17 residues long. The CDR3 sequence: CASSKACRTPPYNEQFF. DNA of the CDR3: TGTGCCAGCAGCAAAGCATGCCGGACTCCGCCCTACAATGAGCAGTTCTTC.

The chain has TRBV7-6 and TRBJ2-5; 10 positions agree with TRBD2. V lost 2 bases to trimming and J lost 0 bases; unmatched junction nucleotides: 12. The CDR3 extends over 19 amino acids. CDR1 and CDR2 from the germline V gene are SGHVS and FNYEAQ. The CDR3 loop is CASSLIAGGLEPYQETQYF. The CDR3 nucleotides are TGTGCCAGCAGCTTAATAGCGGGAGGTCTGGAACCTTACCAAGAGACCCAGTACTTC.

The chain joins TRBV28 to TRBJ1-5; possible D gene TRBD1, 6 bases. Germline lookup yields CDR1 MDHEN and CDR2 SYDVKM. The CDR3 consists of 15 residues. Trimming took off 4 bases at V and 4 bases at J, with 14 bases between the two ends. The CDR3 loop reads CASSSPGTQNQPQHF. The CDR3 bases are TGTGCCAGCAGTTCCCCCGGGACACAGAATCAGCCCCAGCATTTT.

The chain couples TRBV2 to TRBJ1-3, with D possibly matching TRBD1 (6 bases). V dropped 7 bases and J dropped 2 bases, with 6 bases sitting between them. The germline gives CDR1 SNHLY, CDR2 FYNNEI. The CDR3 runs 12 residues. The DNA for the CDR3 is TGTGCCAGCAACAGGGCTGGAAACACCATATATTTT. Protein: CASNRAGNTIYF.

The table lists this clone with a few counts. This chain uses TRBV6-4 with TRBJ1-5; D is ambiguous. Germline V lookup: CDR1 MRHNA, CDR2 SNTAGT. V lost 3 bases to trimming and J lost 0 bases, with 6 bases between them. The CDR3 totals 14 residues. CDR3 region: CASSERFSNQPQHF. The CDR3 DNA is TGTGCCAGCAGTGAGAGATTTAGCAATCAGCCCCAGCATTTT.

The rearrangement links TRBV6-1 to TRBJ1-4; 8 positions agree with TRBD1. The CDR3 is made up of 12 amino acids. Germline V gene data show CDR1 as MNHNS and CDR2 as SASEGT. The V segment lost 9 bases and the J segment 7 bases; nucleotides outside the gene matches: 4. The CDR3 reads CARHDRGEKLFF. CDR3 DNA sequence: TGTGCCAGACATGACAGGGGTGAAAAACTGTTTTTT.

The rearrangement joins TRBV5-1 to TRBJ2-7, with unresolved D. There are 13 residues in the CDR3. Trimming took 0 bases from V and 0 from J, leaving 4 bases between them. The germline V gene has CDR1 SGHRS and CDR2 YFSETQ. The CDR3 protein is CASSLASSYEQYF. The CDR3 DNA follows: TGCGCCAGCAGCTTGGCCAGCTCCTACGAGCAGTACTTC.

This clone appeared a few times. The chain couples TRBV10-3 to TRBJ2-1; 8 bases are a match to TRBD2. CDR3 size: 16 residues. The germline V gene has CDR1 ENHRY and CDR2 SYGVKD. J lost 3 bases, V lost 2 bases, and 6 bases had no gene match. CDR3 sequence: CAISEERGLVYNEQFF. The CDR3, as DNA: TGTGCCATCAGTGAGGAGCGGGGGTTGGTCTACAATGAGCAGTTCTTC.

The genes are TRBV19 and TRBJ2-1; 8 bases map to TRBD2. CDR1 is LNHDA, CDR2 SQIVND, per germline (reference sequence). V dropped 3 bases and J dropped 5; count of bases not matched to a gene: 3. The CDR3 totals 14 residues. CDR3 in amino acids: CASSIEAGDNEQFF. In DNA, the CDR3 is TGTGCCAGTAGTATTGAAGCGGGGGACAATGAGCAGTTCTTC.

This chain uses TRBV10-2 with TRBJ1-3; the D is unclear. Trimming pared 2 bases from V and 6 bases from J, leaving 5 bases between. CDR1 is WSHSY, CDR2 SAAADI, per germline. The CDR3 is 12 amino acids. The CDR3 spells CASSENLNTIYF. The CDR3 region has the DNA TGCGCCAGCAGTGAGAATTTAAACACCATATATTTT.

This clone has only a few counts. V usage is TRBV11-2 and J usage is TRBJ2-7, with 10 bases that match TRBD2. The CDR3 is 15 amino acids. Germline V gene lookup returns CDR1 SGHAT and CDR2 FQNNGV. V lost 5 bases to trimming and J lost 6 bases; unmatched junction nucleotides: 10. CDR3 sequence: CASSAQTSGRGEQYF. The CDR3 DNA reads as TGTGCCAGCAGCGCCCAGACTAGCGGGCGGGGCGAGCAGTACTTC.